Listed here is a single T cell receptor (beta chain). Construction of the TCRbeta library involved unique molecular identifiers. MiXCR was run by TCRdb on the PCR reads, yielding one entry per CDR3 protein. The sample comprises some 590,000 distinct CDR3 sequences, under 12% of which are singletons, and about 4.3% rests with the top ten. This CDR3 has 16 amino acids. Germline V CDR1 and CDR2: SNHLY, FYNNEI. V gave up 6 bases and J gave up 3 bases, with 18 bases separating them. These data originate in a study of T-cell reconstitution after alpha-beta-depleted transplantation in children. Sequences were derived from PBMCs from the stem cell graft donor, sampled from the stem cell graft. The receptor was derived from a human donor who donated a stem cell graft to a child with acute myeloid leukemia. This chain uses TRBV2 with TRBJ2-1; TRBD1 or TRBD2 may be the D gene (5 bases each). The CDR3 coding sequence is TGTGCCAGCAGCACCGGGACCCAAAGGGGCTACAATGAGCAGTTCTTC. It yields the protein CASSTGTQRGYNEQFF. Using reference TRBV2 and TRBJ2-1 for the parts outside the CDR3, the full variable domain is EPEVTQTPSHQVTQMGQEVILRCVPISNHLYFYWYRQILGQKVEFLVSFYNNEISEKSEIFDDQFSVERPDGSNFTLKIRSTKLEDSAMYFCASSTGTQRGYNEQFFGPGTRLTVL.